These 24 T cell receptor beta chains share one sample of origin, sequenced in a study of blood T cell repertoires in COVID-19. Some clones are missing from TCRdb's copy, which holds only in-frame ones; the method was immunoSEQ multiplex PCR. The sample carries 410,000 or so clones, about nine tenths recorded once. Sequencing input: peripheral blood. These receptor sequences come from a woman aged 25 to 45 with active or convalescent COVID-19.

This clone showed up many times. The genes are TRBV7-4 and TRBJ2-6; D unclear. Germline loops: CDR1 SGHVT, CDR2 SQSDAQ. Trimming removed 2 bases from V and 0 bases from J, with 2 bases in between. This CDR3 has 14 amino acids. The CDR3: CASSLHSGANVLTF. CDR3 DNA sequence: TGTGCCAGCAGCTTACACTCTGGGGCCAACGTCCTGACTTTC. Drawing the rest from reference TRBV7-4 and TRBJ2-6, the complete variable domain is GAGVSQSPRYKVAKRGRDVALRCDSISGHVTLYWYRQTLGQGSEVLTYSQSDAQRDKSGRPSGRFSAERPERSVSTLKIQRTEQGDSAVYLCASSLHSGANVLTFGAGSRLTVL.

The chain combines TRBV5-4 with TRBJ1-1; 7 positions agree with TRBD1. The CDR3 contains 14 residues. Germline V gene sequence: CDR1 SGHNT, CDR2 YYREEE (reference sequence). V lost 4 bases, J lost 1 base, and 4 bases stayed unmatched. The CDR3 nucleotides are TGTGCCAGCAGCGGAAGGACAGGGAACACTGAAGCTTTCTTT. Amino acids: CASSGRTGNTEAFF.

This chain uses TRBV5-1 with TRBJ2-3; no reliable D call. This CDR3 has 12 residues. CDR1 is SGHRS and CDR2 is YFSETQ in the germline V gene. The V end was cut by 3 bases, the J end by 4 bases, with 6 bases between. The CDR3 region has the DNA TGCGCCAGCAGCTCCGAGGCAGATACGCAGTATTTT. Translation gives CASSSEADTQYF.

The V call is TRBV2, the J call TRBJ1-1, with 7 bases lining up with TRBD1. The CDR3 covers 19 residues. V lost 3 bases to trimming and J lost 4 bases; unmatched junction nucleotides: 20. The germline CDR1 and CDR2 sequences are SNHLY and FYNNEI. CDR3 bases: TGTGCCAGCAGTGACCCGGTCAGAGACAGGGTCTGGGGTGGCACTGAAGCTTTCTTT. Protein sequence: CASSDPVRDRVWGGTEAFF.

The genes are TRBV5-1 and TRBJ2-1; tentative D call: TRBD2 (6 bases). V was cut by 0 bases and J by 7 bases, with 11 bases left in between. Germline CDR1 is SGHRS and CDR2 is YFSETQ. This CDR3 is 14 amino acids long. The CDR3 sequence is CASSLVGGPNEQFF. As DNA, the CDR3 is TGCGCCAGCAGCTTGGTGGGGGGTCCTAATGAGCAGTTCTTC.

This clone was counted a single time. This chain links TRBV18 with TRBJ2-6, with D possibly TRBD2 on 5 matching bases. Germline values: CDR1 KGHSH, CDR2 LQKENI. V was trimmed by 3 bases and J by 2 bases, leaving 8 bases between them. There are 15 residues in the CDR3. The CDR3 DNA follows: TGTGCCAGCTCACCGGGGAGCCCTGGGGCCAACGTCCTGACTTTC. As protein: CASSPGSPGANVLTF.

The chain has TRBV27 and TRBJ2-3; TRBD2 is a possible D gene (6 bases). Deletions cut 6 bases from V and 0 bases from J, with 19 bases between. This CDR3 spans 17 amino acids. Germline assignment: CDR1 MNHEY and CDR2 SMNVEV (reference sequence). The CDR3 sequence is CASSRRLPSGSTDTQYF. CDR3 coding DNA: TGTGCCAGCAGCCGCCGTTTGCCAAGCGGGAGCACAGATACGCAGTATTTT.

The chain joins TRBV4-1 to TRBJ1-5; 7 nucleotides agree with TRBD1. V was pared by 4 bases and J by 2 bases, with 8 bases of the junction left unmatched. CDR1 and CDR2 from the germline V gene are MGHRA and YSYEKL. The CDR3 is 16 residues long. The CDR3 DNA is TGCGCCAGCAGCCCAGGAGACAGGGAGGGCAATCAGCCCCAGCATTTT. Its protein product is CASSPGDREGNQPQHF.

The genes are TRBV6-4 and TRBJ1-6; D not resolved. The CDR3 is 14 amino acids. In germline, CDR1 is MRHNA, CDR2 SNTAGT. Trimming shortened V by 4 bases and J by 9 bases, and 13 bases separated the two germline ends. CDR3 coding DNA: TGTGCCAGCAGTGTTTCGCCCGGTGGTTCACCCCTCCACTTT. Translation gives CASSVSPGGSPLHF.

This rearrangement joins TRBV12-3 or TRBV12-4 to TRBJ2-7; tentatively, D is TRBD2 (5 bases). The V gene lost 5 bases and the J gene lost 2 bases, with 7 bases spanning the gap. CDR3 length: 12 residues. This chain's CDR3 is CASSDGTYEQYF. CDR3 DNA: TGTGCCAGCAGTGACGGGACCTACGAGCAGTACTTC.

The chain joins TRBV2 to TRBJ1-2; no clear D. Germline CDR1 is SNHLY and CDR2 is FYNNEI. The V and J ends lost 6 bases and 4 bases respectively, with 9 bases between them. The CDR3 consists of 12 residues. The DNA for the CDR3 is TGTGCCAGCAGCGACGACTCCTATGGCTACACCTTC. Its translation: CASSDDSYGYTF.

The chain employs TRBV5-1 and TRBJ2-5; the D gene is possibly TRBD2 (7 bases). The CDR3 totals 15 residues. V lost 0 bases, J lost 4 bases, and 13 bases lay in between. Germline values: CDR1 SGHRS, CDR2 YFSETQ. The CDR3 reads CASSLAAGAGETQYF. The CDR3 DNA reads as TGCGCCAGCAGCTTGGCGGCGGGGGCAGGAGAGACCCAGTACTTC.

This rearrangement joins TRBV2 to TRBJ1-6, with 7 bases matching TRBD1. The CDR3 spans 14 residues. The J segment lost 7 bases and the V segment lost 6 bases, leaving 6 bases of the junction unmatched. Germline V gene lookup returns CDR1 SNHLY and CDR2 FYNNEI. CDR3 sequence reads: CASSETGSNSPLHF. The CDR3 DNA is TGTGCCAGCAGCGAGACAGGGAGCAATTCACCCCTCCACTTT.

The chain links TRBV27 to TRBJ1-5, with unresolved D. The ends were cut back, 0 bases at V and 2 bases at J, with 8 bases in the middle. This CDR3 region has 15 residues. In germline, CDR1 is MNHEY, CDR2 SMNVEV (reference sequence). The CDR3: CASSLSQQGNQPQHF. The CDR3 DNA is TGTGCCAGCAGTTTATCACAGCAGGGCAATCAGCCCCAGCATTTT.

The chain carries TRBV29-1 and TRBJ1-5; 12 nucleotides align to TRBD1. Trimming at V came to 4 bases and at J to 6 bases, leaving 7 bases not matched to a gene. Germline V gene lookup returns CDR1 SQVTM and CDR2 ANQGSEA. This CDR3 contains 15 residues. The CDR3 bases are TGCAGCGTTGCAAGCGGGACAGGGGGCGTTCAGCCCCAGCATTTT. This encodes CSVASGTGGVQPQHF.

The J gene is TRBJ1-6, the V gene TRBV5-1; 10 nucleotides line up with TRBD1. CDR1 and CDR2 from the germline V gene are SGHRS and YFSETQ. CDR3 size: 15 residues. Trimming took 4 bases from V and 11 from J; bases not matched to a gene: 9. The CDR3 bases are TGCGCCAGCAGCCAGGGACAGGGGCAGAGGGCACCCCTCCACTTT. Amino acid sequence: CASSQGQGQRAPLHF.

The chain couples TRBV6-5 to TRBJ1-2, with a weak D call TRBD1 (6 bases). From germline, CDR1 is MNHEY and CDR2 SVGAGI. The CDR3 runs to 15 residues. Trimming left V 5 bases short and J 4 bases short, with 17 bases between. This chain's CDR3 is CASSRTANQPYGYTF. The CDR3 DNA reads TGTGCCAGCAGTAGGACAGCGAATCAGCCCTATGGCTACACCTTC.

V is TRBV3-1 (or the pseudogene TRBV3-2) and J is TRBJ2-7, with D possibly TRBD1 on 5 matching bases. Looked up from germline, CDR1 is LGHDT and CDR2 is YNNKEL (reference sequence). This CDR3 spans 15 amino acids. V lost 2 bases, J lost 1 base, and 12 bases lay in between. The CDR3 reads CASSQPQGPSYEQYF. In DNA, the CDR3 is TGTGCCAGCAGCCAACCGCAGGGTCCGTCCTACGAGCAGTACTTC.

This CDR3 reads CASSFGLNTDTQYF. In DNA form, the CDR3 reads TGTGCCAGCAGCTTCGGACTTAACACAGATACGCAGTATTTT. The gene calls are TRBV11-1 and TRBJ2-3; TRBD2 is a possible D gene (5 bases). The CDR3 has 14 amino acids. V was shortened by 3 bases and J by 2 bases, with 9 bases between the two germline ends. Germline V lookup: CDR1 SGHAT, CDR2 FQDESV (reference sequence).

The CDR3 loop is CASSPAGASNQPQHF. CDR3 DNA: TGCGCCAGCAGCCCCGCAGGGGCCAGCAATCAGCCCCAGCATTTT. The V gene is TRBV5-1, the J gene TRBJ1-5; D is perhaps TRBD1 (6 bases). CDR1 is SGHRS and CDR2 is YFSETQ in the germline V gene. The ends were cut back, 4 bases at V and 1 base at J, with 12 bases in the middle. The CDR3 covers 15 residues.

This clone was detected only a few times. V usage is TRBV6-5 and J usage is TRBJ2-7, with TRBD1 as a possible D gene (5 bases). Germline V lookup: CDR1 MNHEY, CDR2 SVGAGI. There are 14 residues in the CDR3. V gave up 2 bases and J gave up 4 bases, with 12 bases separating them. CDR3 DNA sequence: TGTGCCAGCAGTTACGCAACAAGGGGATACGAGCAGTACTTC. Translating it yields CASSYATRGYEQYF.

The rearrangement links TRBV4-1 to TRBJ2-5, with a weak D call TRBD1 (6 bases). This CDR3 is built from 14 residues. V lost 4 bases and J 1 base, leaving 10 bases between the germline ends. Germline values: CDR1 MGHRA, CDR2 YSYEKL. The CDR3 sequence is CASSPTGSQETQYF. CDR3 coding DNA: TGCGCCAGCAGCCCTACAGGGTCCCAAGAGACCCAGTACTTC.

This chain links TRBV7-9 with TRBJ2-7, with a tentative D call TRBD2 (5 bases). Trimming stripped 5 bases from V and 7 bases from J, with 21 bases between. Germline V gene data show CDR1 as SEHNR and CDR2 as FQNEAQ (reference sequence). This CDR3 spans 15 amino acids. CDR3 DNA sequence: TGTGCCAGCAGCGCGTCTAGCATTTTAGGGTTAGAGCAGTACTTC. It codes for CASSASSILGLEQYF.

The V gene is TRBV5-6, the J gene TRBJ1-1; no clear D gene. Trimming pared 2 bases from V and 8 bases from J, leaving 10 bases between. The germline gives CDR1 SGHDT, CDR2 YYEEEE. CDR3 length: 12 amino acids. The chain's CDR3 is CASSFNLEEAFF. The DNA for the CDR3 is TGTGCCAGCAGCTTCAACCTCGAGGAAGCTTTCTTT.